The rows below give T cell receptor beta chains drawn from one sample of a study of blood T cells in healthy people across ages. A single record per CDR3 protein comes from TCRdb applying MiXCR to the 5' RACE reads. The sample has 2 million or so distinct CDR3 sequences; around 50% are singletons. Sequenced material: blood. The receptors here all came from a woman between 40 and 50 years old in good health. CDR3s include the opening cysteine and the closing phenylalanine or tryptophan. A D gene is named only where the DNA matches it firmly. Rows give clone size only sometimes, using once, few, many, or a class for an expanded clone.

. | TRBJ2-1 | TRBV20-1 | 15 | TRBD1 | TGCAGTGCTAGCACGGACAGGGATCCCTACAATGAGCAGTTCTTC | CSASTDRDPYNEQFF
few | TRBJ1-1 | TRBV29-1 | 14 | . | TGCAGCGTTGTTTTTCGCAACCGCGGCACTGAAGCTTTCTTT | CSVVFRNRGTEAFF
few | TRBJ1-6 | TRBV11-2 | 15 | . | TGTGCCAGCAGCTTCGGGACCTCCTATAATTCACCCCTCCACTTT | CASSFGTSYNSPLHF
few | TRBJ1-2 | TRBV5-1 | 15 | . | TGCGCCAGCAGCTTGACCGGGGGATCTAACTATGGCTACACCTTC | CASSLTGGSNYGYTF
few | TRBJ2-5 | TRBV7-2 | 13 | . | TGTGCCAGCAGCGGTGTCTGGTCAGAGACCCAGTACTTC | CASSGVWSETQYF
. | TRBJ2-1 | TRBV20-1 | 17 | TRBD2 | TGCAGTGCTAGTGGACCCCTCGGGCGGGGGGGCCAGGATGAGCAGTTCTTC | CSASGPLGRGGQDEQFF
few | TRBJ1-2 | TRBV5-5 | 15 | . | TGTGCCAGCAGCTTGAGCGGAAAAGCTAACTATGGCTACACCTTC | CASSLSGKANYGYTF
. | TRBJ2-5 | TRBV7-2 | 14 | . | TGTGCCAGCAGCCCCTGCGGGTACCAAGAGACCCAGTACTTC | CASSPCGYQETQYF
. | TRBJ2-7 | TRBV29-1 | 12 | TRBD1 | TGCAGCGTTGCAACAGGGGGATCCGAGCAGTACTTC | CSVATGGSEQYF
. | TRBJ2-4 | TRBV6-5 | 14 | . | TGTGCCAGCATGGAGGCCGTAGCCAAAAACATTCAGTACTTC | CASMEAVAKNIQYF
. | TRBJ2-5 | TRBV5-5 | 16 | TRBD1 | TGTGCCAGCAGCCCCCGGGACAGGGAATACTCGGAGACCCAGTACTTC | CASSPRDREYSETQYF
. | TRBJ1-2 | TRBV20-1 | 15 | . | TGCAGTGCCCCAACAGGGACCCAAGCTAACTATGGCTACACCTTC | CSAPTGTQANYGYTF
. | TRBJ2-1 | TRBV3-1 | 15 | . | TGTGCCAGCAGCCAAGATCAGGAGGGTTCGAATGAGCAGTTCTTC | CASSQDQEGSNEQFF
. | TRBJ2-3 | TRBV20-1 | 11 | . | TGCAGTGCTAGCTCGGCTACAGAGCAGTATTTT | CSASSATEQYF
. | TRBJ2-4 | TRBV28 | 15 | TRBD1 | TGTGCCAGCGGCGGACAGGGCACAGCCAAAAACATTCAGTACTTC | CASGGQGTAKNIQYF
. | TRBJ1-1 | TRBV6-5 | 14 | . | TGTGCCAGCAGTTACTCGGGGCACGGTAATGGAGCTTTCTTT | CASSYSGHGNGAFF
. | TRBJ2-4 | TRBV12-3/TRBV12-4 | 10 | . | TGTGCCAGCGCGGGGTTTGAGCAGTACTTC | CASAGFEQYF
. | TRBJ2-1 | TRBV20-1 | 15 | TRBD1 | TGCAGTGCTCCTCCCCAGGGGACAGGCTCCAATGAGCAGTTCTTC | CSAPPQGTGSNEQFF
many | TRBJ2-3 | TRBV29-1 | 12 | TRBD2 | TGCAGCGTTGAGGGGGGGACAGATACGCAGTATTTT | CSVEGGTDTQYF
. | TRBJ2-3 | TRBV27 | 14 | . | TGTGCCAGCAGTTGGAGGACTAACACAGATACGCAGTATTTT | CASSWRTNTDTQYF
. | TRBJ2-7 | TRBV10-3 | 14 | TRBD1 | TGTGCCATCATTTCGGGACAGCGACCATACGAGCAGTACTTC | CAIISGQRPYEQYF
. | TRBJ2-7 | TRBV5-1 | 16 | TRBD2 | TGCGCCAGCAGCCGTTATAGCGGGCGGGACTCCTACGAGCAGTACTTC | CASSRYSGRDSYEQYF
. | TRBJ2-1 | TRBV4-3 | 17 | . | TGCGCCAGCAGCCAAGATCCGGGGGGCGGCTCCTACAATGAGCAGTTCTTC | CASSQDPGGGSYNEQFF
. | TRBJ2-3 | TRBV12-3/TRBV12-4 | 14 | . | TGTGCCAGCAAGGGTCCATACAGCACAGATACGCAGTATTTT | CASKGPYSTDTQYF
. | TRBJ2-5 | TRBV12-3/TRBV12-4 | 16 | TRBD1 | TGTGCCAGCACCCTGGGACAGGGGAAAGGTCAAGAGACCCAGTACTTC | CASTLGQGKGQETQYF
. | TRBJ2-3 | TRBV24-1 | 14 | . | TGTGCCACCAGTGCTACCTTAGGCCAGGATACGCAGTATTTT | CATSATLGQDTQYF
. | TRBJ2-6 | TRBV28 | 16 | TRBD1 | TGTGCCAGCAGTTTGGGCAGGGGGCCCGGGGCCAACGTCCTGACTTTC | CASSLGRGPGANVLTF
. | TRBJ1-1 | TRBV19 | 15 | . | TGTGCCAGTAGTATCGGGGAAATAGACAACACTGAAGCTTTCTTT | CASSIGEIDNTEAFF
. | TRBJ2-4 | TRBV15 | 17 | . | TGTGCCACCAGCAGAGACCAAAGGACCGAGGGCTTGAGCATTCAGTACTTC | CATSRDQRTEGLSIQYF
. | TRBJ2-7 | TRBV9 | 16 | TRBD1 | TGTGCCAGCAGCGTAGGGGGGACAGGGATTGTCTACGAGCAGTACTTC | CASSVGGTGIVYEQYF
. | TRBJ1-2 | TRBV6-2/TRBV6-3 | 13 | . | TGTGCCAGCAGCGTCAGGGTTAACTATGGCTACACCTTC | CASSVRVNYGYTF
. | TRBJ2-1 | TRBV20-1 | 13 | TRBD2 | TGCAGTGGGGAGTACGGGGGGGAAAATGAGCAGTTCTTC | CSGEYGGENEQFF
. | TRBJ2-3 | TRBV12-3/TRBV12-4 | 17 | TRBD2 | TGTGCCAGCAGTTTAGGGCAACTAGCGGGGGGCACAGATACGCAGTATTTT | CASSLGQLAGGTDTQYF
. | TRBJ2-3 | TRBV7-3 | 13 | . | TGTGCCAGCAGCGCCAGGACTACTGGTACGCAGTATTTT | CASSARTTGTQYF
. | TRBJ2-3 | TRBV12-3/TRBV12-4 | 16 | TRBD2 | TGTGCCAGCAGTCGTGGGGGACTAGCACTCACAGATACGCAGTATTTT | CASSRGGLALTDTQYF
few | TRBJ2-1 | TRBV4-1 | 18 | TRBD1 | TGCGCCAGCAGCCTTGAACTTACCGGGACAGGGGTGGGGAATGAGCAGTTCTTC | CASSLELTGTGVGNEQFF
. | TRBJ2-5 | TRBV28 | 15 | TRBD1 | TGTGCCAGCAGAGAGACAGGGGGCCCTAAAGAGACCCAGTACTTC | CASRETGGPKETQYF
. | TRBJ2-7 | TRBV5-1 | 14 | TRBD1 | TGCGCCGGTCGCGATGACAGGGGGTGGTACGAGCAGTACTTC | CAGRDDRGWYEQYF
. | TRBJ2-5 | TRBV5-1 | 12 | TRBD1 | TGTGCCAGCAGTACAGGGGAAGAGACCCAGTACTTC | CASSTGEETQYF
. | TRBJ2-5 | TRBV6-5 | 16 | TRBD1 | TGTGCCAGCAGCCAAACCGGGACAGGGGGAGGAGAGACCCAGTACTTC | CASSQTGTGGGETQYF
many | TRBJ2-5 | TRBV6-2/TRBV6-3 | 13 | TRBD1 | TGTGCCAGCAGTGACAGGGGGCAAGAGACCCAGTACTTC | CASSDRGQETQYF
. | TRBJ2-1 | TRBV2 | 13 | . | TGTGCCAGCAGTGAAGAGTCCTACAATGAGCAGTTCTTC | CASSEESYNEQFF
. | TRBJ2-3 | TRBV15 | 15 | . | TGTGCCACCAGAAACCCTGCGGCCGGCACAGATACGCAGTATTTT | CATRNPAAGTDTQYF
. | TRBJ2-1 | TRBV3-1 | 16 | TRBD2 | TGTGCCAGCAGCCACGTCACTAGCGGGGGGTTCAATGAGCAGTTCTTC | CASSHVTSGGFNEQFF
. | TRBJ1-1 | TRBV20-1 | 14 | . | TGCAATGCTAGAGATTTAAGGGTAGACACTGAAGCTTTCTTT | CNARDLRVDTEAFF
few | TRBJ2-7 | TRBV7-9 | 16 | . | TGTGCCAGCAGTCACGAATCCGTAGGGGCCGACTACGAGCAGTACTTC | CASSHESVGADYEQYF
. | TRBJ2-1 | TRBV28 | 12 | TRBD2 | TGTGCCAGCAGTACGGGACTAGATTGGCGGTTCTTC | CASSTGLDWRFF
few | TRBJ2-7 | TRBV6-5 | 13 | . | TGTGCCAGCAGTTACGCGCCGCAGTACGAGCAGTACTTC | CASSYAPQYEQYF
few | TRBJ1-2 | TRBV6-5 | 15 | TRBD1 | TGTGCCAGCAGTCCGGACAGGGATTCGTTCTATGGCTACACCTTC | CASSPDRDSFYGYTF
. | TRBJ2-3 | TRBV12-3/TRBV12-4 | 12 | . | TGTGCCAGCAGGGCAAGGGCAGATACGCAGTATTTT | CASRARADTQYF